Ten or more counts support the clone carrying this TCR beta chain. Antigen: not known. Germline CDR1 SEHNR, CDR2 FQNEAQ (reference sequence). The CDR3 loop spans 12 amino acids. With 2 bases removed from V and 4 bases from J, the gap between germline ends came to 5 bases. CD8+CD4-CCR7+CD45RA+ cells were sorted as naive CD8 T cells. The sample originates from a study of molecular identifiers for immune sequencing clone quantification. Study-wide findings and caveats: Clones that had above 20 RNA copies took up over 99% of effector molecules but under 1% in naive cells. Spiked TCR RNA from one Jurkat cell reportedly showed up when mixed among some 1 million naive cells.

With listed TCR primers and previously described methods, bulk TCR libraries were prepared. Each CDR3 protein gets one entry after TCRdb re-called the PCR reads with MiXCR. Of some 320,000 distinct CDR3 sequences listed, around a fifth are singletons. This TCR was recovered from a human donor in good health. Some libraries in this study had Jurkat cell RNA spiked in. The chain has TRBV7-9 and TRBJ1-1, with D hard to call. Material for sequencing was naive CD8+ T cells from blood, with Jurkat cell RNA spiked in. Subset denoted: FACS-sorted CD8+CD4-CCR7+CD45RA+ naive T cells. This CDR3 is CASSLSSTEAFF. CDR3 coding DNA: TGTGCCAGCAGCTTATCGTCCACTGAAGCTTTCTTT. Complete variable domain (other parts from reference TRBV7-9 and TRBJ1-1): DTGVSQNPRHKITKRGQNVTFRCDPISEHNRLYWYRQTLGQGPEFLTYFQNEAQLEKSRLLSDRFSAERPKGSFSTLEIQRTEQGDSAMYLCASSLSSTEAFFGQGTRLTVV.